This T cell receptor beta chain was captured by sequencing in a study of control samples from healthy donors and cancer patients (dated by TCRdb to 2020 to 2021). Library construction relied on the immunoSEQ multiplex PCR assay. TCRdb took this table from immuneACCESS and kept in-frame rearrangements with V and J called. Such tables lack part of the clones; where checked against another copy, unresolved V genes explain under half of the gap, and the rest is unexplained. The sample table holds tens of thousands of clones, of which about 89% were seen once. The top ten constitute 10% of the sample. On this clone itself: Its recognized antigen is unknown. The input lacks base qualities; no much larger clone sits a single base away.

Inclusive of the bounding cysteine and phenylalanine, the CDR3 is 16 residues long. Only the CDR3 part of the read is kept: 48 bases, read in frame from the first base. The germline V gene (reference sequence) provides CDR1 SEHNR and CDR2 FQNEAQ. Ends trimmed: V by 5 bases, J by 3 bases; bases unmatched to a gene: 11. Here the chain combines TRBV7-9 and TRBJ2-7; TRBD2 fits 9 bases in the junction. This sequence originates from a woman in her fifties or sixties with lung cancer. The sequenced sample consisted of PBMCs. Here is the DNA: TGTGCCAGCAGCCGTATTCCGGGACTAGCTCACTACGAGCAGTACTTC. Translated, it gives CASSRIPGLAHYEQYF. With all but the CDR3 taken from the reference TRBV7-9 and TRBJ2-7 genes, the full variable domain is: DTGVSQNPRHKITKRGQNVTFRCDPISEHNRLYWYRQTLGQGPEFLTYFQNEAQLEKSRLLSDRFSAERPKGSFSTLEIQRTEQGDSAMYLCASSRIPGLAHYEQYFGPGTRLTVT.